These 3 T cell receptor beta chains originate from one sample sequenced in a study of monozygotic twins with inflammatory bowel disease. TCRdb reprocessed the 5' RACE reads and stores each CDR3 protein as one record, lacking DNA. The sample's table shows fewer than 400,000 distinct CDR3 sequences. The sequenced sample consisted of blood. These TCRs come from a human donor with ulcerative colitis or Crohn's disease, or a healthy co-twin of an affected twin (not recorded which).

This rearrangement joins TRBV5-4 to TRBJ2-6. Germline CDR1 is SGHNT and CDR2 is YYREEE (reference sequence). The CDR3 loop spans 15 amino acids. CDR3: CASSAGSSGANVLTF.

The V call is TRBV5-1, the J call TRBJ2-3; there is no DNA to check the TCRdb D call of TRBD1. The CDR3 runs to 14 residues. Germline V lookup: CDR1 SGHRS, CDR2 YFSETQ. The chain's CDR3 is CASTSAGGTDTQYF.

The J gene is TRBJ1-2, the V gene TRBV14; without DNA, the TCRdb call of TRBD1 cannot be checked. Germline CDR1 SGHDN, CDR2 FVKESK. CDR3 length: 13 residues. CDR3 sequence reads: CASSRGSFYGYTF.